These T cell receptor beta chains were read from a single sample in a study of blood T cells in healthy people across ages. MiXCR was run by TCRdb on the 5' RACE reads, yielding one entry per CDR3 protein. The sample gives about 1.7 million distinct CDR3 sequences, about 28% of which show up once; roughly 8% is in the top ten. The specimen was blood. These TCRs come from a woman in her 30s in good health. CDR3s include the opening cysteine and the closing phenylalanine or tryptophan. A D gene is named only where the DNA matches it firmly. For some rows the clone size is stated as once, few or many, or as a class when expanded; others skip it.

v_gene	abundance	j_gene	d_gene	CDR3aa
TRBV20-1	.	TRBJ2-3	TRBD1	CNAMGQEGTDTQYF
TRBV28	many	TRBJ2-5	.	CASSQGSQETQYF
TRBV5-5	.	TRBJ1-1	TRBD1	CASSPTGVDMNTEAFF
TRBV4-1	few	TRBJ2-2	TRBD2	CASSQNRLIGTRKRTGELFF
TRBV12-3/TRBV12-4	.	TRBJ1-6	TRBD1	CASRPSGTDNSPLHF
TRBV7-9	few	TRBJ1-2	TRBD1	CASSGRDRDSSGYTF
TRBV7-2	once	TRBJ2-7	.	CASSLEQWTYNEQYF
TRBV28	few	TRBJ1-2	.	CASSLTGTPYGYTF
TRBV15	.	TRBJ2-7	.	CATSSPSAGDKQYF
TRBV20-1	.	TRBJ2-3	.	CSASRGPSTDTQYF
TRBV12-3/TRBV12-4	.	TRBJ2-1	.	CASKVYRTEETQFF
TRBV25-1	many	TRBJ2-7	.	CASSASGSVYEQYF
TRBV15	many	TRBJ2-7	TRBD2	CATSRDPAVAGEQYF
TRBV7-9	many	TRBJ1-2	.	CASSREVYGYTF
TRBV4-2	.	TRBJ2-7	TRBD1	CTSSPTGQSTYEQYF
TRBV2	.	TRBJ2-1	.	CASRERARNEQFF
TRBV7-3	.	TRBJ2-1	TRBD2	CASSPSGVDEQFF
TRBV20-1	few	TRBJ1-5	TRBD1	CSARTGEGSNQPQHF
TRBV4-3	.	TRBJ2-2	TRBD2	CASSQEQREGLGELFF
TRBV30	many	TRBJ2-7	.	CAWSNGGLNEQYF
TRBV7-3	many	TRBJ1-2	.	CASGLRAQEGYTF
TRBV5-5	.	TRBJ2-7	.	CASSLVSRGDEQYF
TRBV6-6	.	TRBJ1-1	.	CASSYLTANTEAFF
TRBV5-1	few	TRBJ2-5	.	CASSLEGGTPLRETQYF
TRBV6-5	many	TRBJ2-1	TRBD2	CASLGLAGAQFF
TRBV6-2/TRBV6-3	.	TRBJ2-7	TRBD2	CASQGLARVEQYF
TRBV6-1	.	TRBJ2-3	TRBD1	CASSRGTGDLFFTDTQYF
TRBV7-3	.	TRBJ2-3	.	CASSSGTSRPPDTQYF
TRBV29-1	.	TRBJ1-3	.	CSALRGASGNTIYF
TRBV29-1	.	TRBJ1-1	.	CSVSGGWGMNTEAFF
TRBV4-1	few	TRBJ2-1	.	CASSQVDLVSYNEQFF
TRBV6-6	many	TRBJ2-1	.	CASSSSRLQFF
TRBV5-1	many	TRBJ2-7	.	CASSGLSGSYEQYF
TRBV7-9	few	TRBJ2-7	TRBD1	CASSLLTGESYEQYF
TRBV2	few	TRBJ2-1	.	CASSEGAGPNEQFF
TRBV29-1	many	TRBJ2-5	.	CSVDGKGRMEQYF
TRBV7-2	many	TRBJ2-1	TRBD2	CASSLRPSGSSYNEQFF